This entry describes one T cell receptor beta chain. Antigen specificity is unknown. The data derive from a study of cytomegalovirus exposure and HLA in healthy donors. General observations from the study: Testing in vitro showed a few CMV-associated chains specific for CMV antigens. For most TCR beta V segments, an earlier analysis put the productive rate at about 90% or about 30% of the time.

The CDR3 is 13 residues long. V shed 7 bases, J shed 4 bases, and the junction held 5 bases outside the gene matches. Germline V gene data show CDR1 as SNHLY and CDR2 as FYNNEI. The study ran its PCR with 60 Vbeta and 13 Jbeta primers. Generated by immunoSEQ multiplex PCR, the TCRdb table keeps only in-frame clones and is missing some. The top ten clones hold 1% to 1.5% of a sample with about 160,000 clones, 81% of them seen once. The receptor was derived from a man aged 50 to 60 in good health and CMV-seropositive. Sample: PBMCs. The chain uses TRBV2 and TRBJ1-2; 8 nucleotides match TRBD1. CDR3 in DNA: TGTGCCAGCAACGGCAGGGGGCCCTATGGCTACACCTTC. It encodes CASNGRGPYGYTF.